One sample yielded the 2 T cell receptor beta chains listed below, sequenced in a study of response to subunit inactivated influenza vaccine. TCRdb ran MiXCR on the RT-PCR reads and lists one entry per CDR3 protein. The repertoire has approximately 300,000 distinct CDR3 sequences, about 20% of them found once; the top ten carry under 13%. The specimen comprised PBMCs from blood, sampled approximately 20 months after vaccination. Receptors were obtained from a man aged 50 to 69 who received an inactivated influenza vaccine.

The chain combines TRBV28 with TRBJ1-1, with 11 bases lining up with TRBD1. V was clipped by 6 bases and J by 5 bases; unmatched bases: 5. Germline CDR1 reads MDHEN; CDR2 reads SYDVKM. This CDR3 contains 14 residues. CDR3 loop: CASRRTGGDTEAFF. CDR3 in DNA: TGTGCCAGCAGACGGACAGGGGGCGATACTGAAGCTTTCTTT.

The genes are TRBV15 and TRBJ1-6, with a weak D call TRBD1 (6 bases). The CDR3 is 16 residues long. Trimming left V 5 bases short and J 8 bases short, with 19 bases between. Germline CDR1 is LNHNV and CDR2 is YYDKDF (reference sequence). The CDR3, as DNA: TGTGCCACCAGCCCCCTGGATAGGACAGAGGATTCACCCCTCCACTTT. It is translated as CATSPLDRTEDSPLHF.